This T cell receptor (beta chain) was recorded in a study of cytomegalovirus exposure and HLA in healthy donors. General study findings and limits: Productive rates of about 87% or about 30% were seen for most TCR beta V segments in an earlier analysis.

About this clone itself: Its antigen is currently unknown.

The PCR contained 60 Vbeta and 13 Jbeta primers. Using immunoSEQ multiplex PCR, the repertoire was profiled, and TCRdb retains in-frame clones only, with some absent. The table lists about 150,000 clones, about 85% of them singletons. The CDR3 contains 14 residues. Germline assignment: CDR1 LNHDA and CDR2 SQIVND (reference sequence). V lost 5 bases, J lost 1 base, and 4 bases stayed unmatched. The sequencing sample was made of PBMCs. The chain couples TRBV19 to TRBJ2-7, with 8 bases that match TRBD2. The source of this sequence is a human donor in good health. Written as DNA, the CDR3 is TGTGCCAGTAGTCCCGGGACTAGGTCCTACGAGCAGTACTTC. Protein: CASSPGTRSYEQYF.